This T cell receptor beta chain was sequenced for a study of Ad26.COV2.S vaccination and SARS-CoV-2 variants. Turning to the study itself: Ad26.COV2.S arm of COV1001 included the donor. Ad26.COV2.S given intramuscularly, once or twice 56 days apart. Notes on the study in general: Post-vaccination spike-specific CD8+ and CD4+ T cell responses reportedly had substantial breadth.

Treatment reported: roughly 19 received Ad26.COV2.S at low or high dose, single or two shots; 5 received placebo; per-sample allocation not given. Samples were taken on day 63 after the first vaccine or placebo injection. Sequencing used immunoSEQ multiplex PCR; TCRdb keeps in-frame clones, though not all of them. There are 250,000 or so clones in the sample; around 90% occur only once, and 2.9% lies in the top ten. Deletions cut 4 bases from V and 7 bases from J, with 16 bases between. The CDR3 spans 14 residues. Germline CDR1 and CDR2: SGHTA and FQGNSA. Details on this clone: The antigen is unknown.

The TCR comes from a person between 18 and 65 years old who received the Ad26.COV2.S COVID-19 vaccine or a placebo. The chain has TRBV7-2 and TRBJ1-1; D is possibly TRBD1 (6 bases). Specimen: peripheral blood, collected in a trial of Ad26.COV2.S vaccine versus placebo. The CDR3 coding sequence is TGTGCCAGCAGCTCGAGCAGGGGTGCGGGTGAAGCTTTCTTT. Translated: CASSSSRGAGEAFF.